This T cell receptor (beta chain) originates from a study of T cell repertoires in cytomegalovirus infection. The wider study: Evidence of both CMV infection and a matching HLA type came from public TCR beta signatures.

The germline V gene has CDR1 LGHNT and CDR2 FRNRAP. CDR3 length: 16 residues. Germline trimming cut 8 bases from V and 1 base from J; bases unmatched to any gene: 11. TCRdb re-called the reads with MiXCR, one entry per CDR3 protein. Altogether about 110,000 distinct CDR3 sequences are present, roughly a tenth being singletons, with the ten largest covering around a third. Study conclusions and caveats: The cumulative frequency of public TCR beta families distinguished individuals who carried CMV together with the relevant HLA. CMV-specific TCR beta clonotypes restricted by HLA-C were the ones dominating the ex vivo response.

This clonotype ranks as medium-sized. Its matching antigen is unknown. Material: PBMCs, sequenced either directly or after in vitro stimulation (not recorded which). The chain is built from TRBV12-5 and TRBJ2-3, with 8 bases fitting TRBD2. The source of this sequence is a human donor in good health (CMV status not recorded). Some clones in this sample may be carry-over from other donors' samples. CDR3 region: CASTKREPWGTDTQYF. The CDR3 DNA reads TGTGCTAGTACAAAGCGGGAGCCCTGGGGCACAGATACGCAGTATTTT.